The TCR beta chain described here comes from a study of CD8+CD57+ T cells in acquired aplastic anemia. This clonotype occurred many times. Genomic DNA templated the TCR beta VDJ and CDR3 profiling. One entry per CDR3 protein, called by TCRdb with MiXCR from the reads. The data contain around 400,000 distinct CDR3 sequences, 55% to 75% of them singletons. V dropped 3 bases and J dropped 0 bases, with 8 bases sitting between them. This CDR3 has 15 residues. The sequence derives from a human donor in good health, serving as a control. This chain joins TRBV12-3 or TRBV12-4 and TRBJ2-2, with D perhaps matching TRBD2 (6 bases). Source material: sorted CD4+, CD8+, or CD8+CD57+ T cells (not recorded which) from PBMCs. CDR3 region: CASSFGDSNTGELFF. DNA of the CDR3: TGTGCCAGCAGTTTCGGGGACTCGAACACCGGGGAGCTGTTTTTT.